This T cell receptor (beta chain) emerged from a study of blood T cell repertoires in COVID-19. On the study more broadly: PBMCs, B-cell-depleted T cells, or T cells provided the cDNA or gDNA that made up the material.

This clone came up once. Assignment of participants to cohorts was predicated upon participant-reported clinical history. All recovered Cohort 3 donors got two negative PCRs, got clearance, or saw symptom resolution. CDR3 size: 11 residues. The germline V and J ends were trimmed by 8 bases and 1 base, with 4 bases remaining between them. Germline CDR1 reads LNHDA; CDR2 reads SQIVND (reference sequence). Source study methods: Reference gene primers were amplified, and this amplification served to estimate nucleated cell counts. The repertoire was sequenced with immunoSEQ multiplex PCR; TCRdb's copy has only in-frame clones and lacks some. The V and J calls and clone size come from that table; D and trimming were worked out from the DNA. The data contain 450,000 to 500,000 clones, around 90% of them singletons.

Sequenced sample: PBMCs or T cells enriched from blood (not recorded which). This chain connects TRBV19 to TRBJ2-3; D ambiguous. This clonotype was obtained from a woman in her late teens or twenties who had recovered from COVID-19. The CDR3 loop reads CASVGTDTQYF. CDR3 bases: TGTGCCAGTGTAGGCACAGATACGCAGTATTTT.